This T cell receptor (beta chain) originates from a study of T cells in women clearing cervical HPV infection. Data came from immunoSEQ multiplex PCR; TCRdb stores just in-frame clones and leaves some out. In all, the sample yields 30,000 to 45,000 clones. About this clone itself: The read terminates 3 residues ahead of where the CDR3 ends, so the germline J gene completes it.

V was clipped by 6 bases and J by 0 bases; unmatched bases: 12. The germline V gene has CDR1 DFQATT and CDR2 SNEGSKA (reference sequence). The CDR3 contains 17 residues. The V call is TRBV20-1, the J call TRBJ2-3; 10 bases align to TRBD2. The TCR comes from a woman between 18 and 70 years old with a cervical HPV16 infection that either progressed to CIN3+ or cleared (not recorded which). The source material was blood buffy coat. The CDR3 is CSAGGAGGKKSTDTQYF. The covered CDR3 bases are TGCAGTGCGGGTGGAGCGGGAGGGAAGAAAAGCACAGATACG.